This T cell receptor (beta chain) was captured in a study of cytomegalovirus exposure and HLA in healthy donors. 13 Jbeta primers and 60 Vbeta primers were used for the PCR. TCRdb's copy holds only in-frame clones and misses some; the assay was immunoSEQ multiplex PCR. The sample comprises about 170,000 clones, roughly 79% of which are singletons, and under 2.5% rests with the top ten. The sequence was collected from a woman in her 30s in good health and CMV-seropositive. Specimen: PBMCs.

The CDR3 is CASSLAQAVGTIYF. Written as DNA, the CDR3 is TGTGCCAGCAGCTTAGCCCAGGCTGTGGGCACCATATATTTT. The V call is TRBV7-2, the J call TRBJ1-3; D call uncertain. V was clipped by 0 bases and J by 9 bases, with 12 bases between them. This CDR3 region has 14 residues. The germline CDR1 and CDR2 sequences are SGHTA and FQGNSA.